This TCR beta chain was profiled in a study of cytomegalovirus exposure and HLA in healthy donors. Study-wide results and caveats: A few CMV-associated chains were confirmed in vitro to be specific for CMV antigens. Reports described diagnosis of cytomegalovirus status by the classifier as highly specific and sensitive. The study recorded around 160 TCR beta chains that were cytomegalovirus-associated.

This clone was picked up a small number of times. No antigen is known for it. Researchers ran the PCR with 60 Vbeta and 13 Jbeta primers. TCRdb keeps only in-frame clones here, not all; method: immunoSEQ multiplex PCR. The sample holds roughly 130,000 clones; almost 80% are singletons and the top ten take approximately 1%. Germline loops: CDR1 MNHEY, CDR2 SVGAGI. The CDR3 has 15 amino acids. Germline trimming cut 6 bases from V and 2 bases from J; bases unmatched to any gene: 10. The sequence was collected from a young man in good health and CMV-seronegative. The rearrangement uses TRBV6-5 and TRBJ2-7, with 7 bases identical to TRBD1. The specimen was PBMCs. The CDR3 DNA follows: TGTGCCAGCAGCAGAAACGTACAGGGGCCCTACGAGCAGTACTTC. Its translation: CASSRNVQGPYEQYF.